The present T cell receptor (beta chain) was sequenced within a study of cytomegalovirus exposure and HLA in healthy donors. The primer mix had 60 Vbeta and 13 Jbeta primers. The repertoire was sequenced with immunoSEQ multiplex PCR; TCRdb's copy has only in-frame clones and lacks some. This repertoire includes about 88,000 clones. This TCR derives from a girl aged 5 to 17 in good health and CMV-seropositive. The sequencing sample was made of PBMCs.

CDR3 sequence reads: CSVVKRGSSYEQYF. The CDR3 DNA follows: TGCAGCGTTGTGAAGCGGGGGAGCTCCTACGAGCAGTACTTC. This rearrangement joins TRBV29-1 to TRBJ2-7; 8 nucleotides agree with TRBD2. The CDR3 totals 14 residues. V was pared by 4 bases and J by 0 bases, with 5 bases of the junction left unmatched. CDR1 is SQVTM and CDR2 is ANQGSEA in the germline V gene.